The subject of this entry is one T cell receptor (beta chain). This sample is part of a study of blood T cells in healthy people across ages. Next came a second PCR, run for 7 to 11 cycles, which used a sample-barcoded 5' primer along with a J-beta primer mix. TCRdb reprocessed the 5' RACE reads via MiXCR and lists one record per CDR3 protein. Of some 1.5 million distinct CDR3 sequences in the sample, 28% were seen once. The length of the CDR3 is 15 residues. V was pared by 2 bases and J by 4 bases, with 11 bases between. CDR1 is WSHSY and CDR2 is SAAADI in the germline V gene. The TCR was taken from a woman aged 25-40 years in good health. This chain uses TRBV10-2 with TRBJ2-2; D may be TRBD1 (5 bases). The sample comprised blood. CDR3 nucleotides: TGCGCCAGCAGTGAGCCAGGGCCAGTCACCGGGGAGCTGTTTTTT. It codes for CASSEPGPVTGELFF.